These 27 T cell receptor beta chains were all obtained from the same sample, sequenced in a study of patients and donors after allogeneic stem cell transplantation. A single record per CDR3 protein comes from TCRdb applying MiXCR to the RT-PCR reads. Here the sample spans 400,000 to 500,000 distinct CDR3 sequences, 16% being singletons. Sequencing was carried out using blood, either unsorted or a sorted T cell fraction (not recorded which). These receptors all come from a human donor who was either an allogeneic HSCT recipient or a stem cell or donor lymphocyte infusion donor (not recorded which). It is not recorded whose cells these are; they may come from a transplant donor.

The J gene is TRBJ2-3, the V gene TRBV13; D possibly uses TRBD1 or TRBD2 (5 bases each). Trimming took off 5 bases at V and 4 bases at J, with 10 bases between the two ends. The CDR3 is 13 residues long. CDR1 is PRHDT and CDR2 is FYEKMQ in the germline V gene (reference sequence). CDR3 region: CASSMGRSDTQYF. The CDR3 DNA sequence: TGTGCCAGCAGCATGGGACGGTCAGATACGCAGTATTTT.

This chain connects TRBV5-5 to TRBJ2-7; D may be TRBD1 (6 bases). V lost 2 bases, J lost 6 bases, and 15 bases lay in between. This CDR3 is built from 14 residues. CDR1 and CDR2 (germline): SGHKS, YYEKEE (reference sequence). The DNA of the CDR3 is TGTGCCAGCAGCTTAGACGGTCTCAGGGGCGAGCAGTACTTC. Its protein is CASSLDGLRGEQYF.

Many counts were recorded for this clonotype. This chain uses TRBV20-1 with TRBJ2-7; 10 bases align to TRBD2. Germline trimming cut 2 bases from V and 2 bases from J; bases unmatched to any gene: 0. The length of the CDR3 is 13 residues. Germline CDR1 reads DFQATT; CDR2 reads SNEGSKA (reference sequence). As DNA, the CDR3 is TGCAGTGCTAGACTAGCGGGGGCCTACGAGCAGTACTTC. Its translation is CSARLAGAYEQYF.

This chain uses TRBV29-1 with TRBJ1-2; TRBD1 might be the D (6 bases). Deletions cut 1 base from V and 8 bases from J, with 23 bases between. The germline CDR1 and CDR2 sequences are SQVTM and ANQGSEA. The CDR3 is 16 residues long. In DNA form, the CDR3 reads TGCAGCGTTGAAGGAATAACAGGGCCGCCGTTGCGAGGCTACACCTTC. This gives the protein CSVEGITGPPLRGYTF.

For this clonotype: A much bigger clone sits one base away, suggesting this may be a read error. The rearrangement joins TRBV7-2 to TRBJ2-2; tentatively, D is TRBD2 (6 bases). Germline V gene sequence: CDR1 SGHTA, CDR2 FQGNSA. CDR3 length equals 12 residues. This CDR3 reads CAGRDGGGELFF. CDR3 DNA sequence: TGTGCCGGCAGAGACGGGGGCGGGGAGCTGTTTTTT.

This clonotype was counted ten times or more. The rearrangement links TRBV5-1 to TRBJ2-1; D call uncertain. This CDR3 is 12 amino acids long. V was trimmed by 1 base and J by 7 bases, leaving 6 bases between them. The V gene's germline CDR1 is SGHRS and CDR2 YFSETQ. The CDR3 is CASSLNLNEQFF. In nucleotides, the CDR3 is TGCGCCAGCAGCTTGAACTTGAATGAGCAGTTCTTC. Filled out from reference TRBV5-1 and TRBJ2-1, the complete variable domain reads KAGVTQTPRYLIKTRGQQVTLSCSPISGHRSVSWYQQTPGQGLQFLFEYFSETQRNKGNFPGRFSGRQFSNSRSEMNVSTLELGDSALYLCASSLNLNEQFFGPGTRLTVL.

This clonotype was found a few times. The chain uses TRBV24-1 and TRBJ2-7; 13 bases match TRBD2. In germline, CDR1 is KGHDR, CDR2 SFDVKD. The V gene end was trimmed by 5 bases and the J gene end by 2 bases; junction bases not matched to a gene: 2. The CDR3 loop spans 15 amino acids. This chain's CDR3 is CATSGGLAGAYEQYF. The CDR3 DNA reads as TGTGCCACCAGTGGAGGACTAGCGGGAGCCTACGAGCAGTACTTC.

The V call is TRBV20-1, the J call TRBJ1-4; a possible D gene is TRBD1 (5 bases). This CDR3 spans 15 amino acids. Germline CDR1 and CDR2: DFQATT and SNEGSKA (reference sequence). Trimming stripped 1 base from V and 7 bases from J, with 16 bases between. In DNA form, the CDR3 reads TGCAGTGCTAGAGGGTCGCAGCTCGGGGGTGAAAAACTGTTTTTT. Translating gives CSARGSQLGGEKLFF.

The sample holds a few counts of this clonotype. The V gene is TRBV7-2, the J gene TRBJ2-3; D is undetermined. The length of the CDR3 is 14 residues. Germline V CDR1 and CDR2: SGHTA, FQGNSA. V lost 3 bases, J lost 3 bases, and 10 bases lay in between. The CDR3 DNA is TGTGCCAGCAGCTTTCGGGTCCTAACAGATACGCAGTATTTT. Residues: CASSFRVLTDTQYF.

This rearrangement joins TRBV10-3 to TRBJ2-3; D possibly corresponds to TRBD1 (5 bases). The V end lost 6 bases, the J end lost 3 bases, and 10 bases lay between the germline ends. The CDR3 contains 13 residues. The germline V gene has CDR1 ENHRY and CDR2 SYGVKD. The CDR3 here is CAIRGQGTDTQYF. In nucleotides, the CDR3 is TGTGCCATCAGGGGGCAGGGAACAGATACGCAGTATTTT.

The CDR3 region has the DNA TGTGCCAGCAGCTTAGGTAGGACAGGGGAAGAGGGGACTGAAGCTTTCTTT. This sequence encodes CASSLGRTGEEGTEAFF. The chain is built from TRBV11-2 and TRBJ1-1; 9 nucleotides agree with TRBD1. CDR1 is SGHAT and CDR2 is FQNNGV in the germline V gene. The V segment lost 1 base and the J segment 5 bases; nucleotides outside the gene matches: 11. This CDR3 spans 17 amino acids. The full variable domain, rest sourced from reference TRBV11-2 and TRBJ1-1, is EAGVAQSPRYKIIEKRQSVAFWCNPISGHATLYWYQQILGQGPKLLIQFQNNGVVDDSQLPKDRFSAERLKGVDSTLKIQPAKLEDSAVYLCASSLGRTGEEGTEAFFGQGTRLTVV.

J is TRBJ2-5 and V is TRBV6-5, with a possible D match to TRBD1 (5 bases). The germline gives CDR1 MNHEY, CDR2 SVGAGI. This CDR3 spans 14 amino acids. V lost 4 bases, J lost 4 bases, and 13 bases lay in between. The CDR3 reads CASSSERQGETQYF. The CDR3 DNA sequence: TGTGCCAGCAGTTCCGAGCGCCAGGGAGAGACCCAGTACTTC.

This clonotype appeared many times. The CDR3 here is CASGDNWYEQYF. In DNA form, the CDR3 reads TGTGCCAGTGGGGACAATTGGTACGAGCAGTACTTC. V gene TRBV12-3 or TRBV12-4 combines with J gene TRBJ2-7; a weak D match, TRBD1 (6 bases). With 9 bases removed from V and 4 bases from J, the gap between germline ends came to 13 bases. The CDR3 totals 12 residues.

The CDR3 is CASSQGLAAYEQFF. The CDR3 nucleotides read TGTGCCAGCAGCCAGGGGCTAGCGGCCTATGAGCAGTTCTTC. The chain links TRBV7-2 to TRBJ2-1; maybe TRBD2 (7 bases). Trimming pared 5 bases from V and 8 bases from J, leaving 16 bases between. The CDR3 contains 14 residues. From germline, CDR1 is SGHTA and CDR2 FQGNSA.

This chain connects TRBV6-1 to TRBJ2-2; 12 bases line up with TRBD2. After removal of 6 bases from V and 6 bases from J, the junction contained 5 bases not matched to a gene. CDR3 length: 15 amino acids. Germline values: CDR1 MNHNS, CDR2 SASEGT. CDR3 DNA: TGTGCCAGCAGACTAGCGGGAGGAGGTGCCGGGGAGCTGTTTTTT. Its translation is CASRLAGGGAGELFF.

CDR3 sequence reads: CATNADKGNWETQYF. The CDR3 region has the DNA TGTGCCACCAACGCAGATAAGGGGAATTGGGAGACCCAGTACTTC. The chain couples TRBV15 to TRBJ2-5; a possible D gene is TRBD1 (5 bases). The CDR3 consists of 15 residues. The germline V gene encodes CDR1 LNHNV and CDR2 YYDKDF (reference sequence). Trimming left V 7 bases short and J 5 bases short, with 20 bases between.

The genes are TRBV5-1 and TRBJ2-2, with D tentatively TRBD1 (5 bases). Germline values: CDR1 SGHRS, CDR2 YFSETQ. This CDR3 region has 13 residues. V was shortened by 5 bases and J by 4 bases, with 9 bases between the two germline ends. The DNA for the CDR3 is TGCGCCAGCAGACAGGTCCCCACCGGGGAGCTGTTTTTT. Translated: CASRQVPTGELFF.

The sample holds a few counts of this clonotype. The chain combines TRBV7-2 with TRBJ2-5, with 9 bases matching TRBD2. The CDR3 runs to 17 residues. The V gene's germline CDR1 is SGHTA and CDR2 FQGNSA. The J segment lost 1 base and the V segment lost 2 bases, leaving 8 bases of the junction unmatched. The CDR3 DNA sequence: TGTGCCAGCAGCTTACCAAAACTAGCGGGCATCCAAGAGACCCAGTACTTC. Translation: CASSLPKLAGIQETQYF.

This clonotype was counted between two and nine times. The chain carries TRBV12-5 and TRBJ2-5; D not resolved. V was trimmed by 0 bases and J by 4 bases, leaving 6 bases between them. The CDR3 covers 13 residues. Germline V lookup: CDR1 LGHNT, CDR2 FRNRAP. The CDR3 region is CASGLVAGETQYF. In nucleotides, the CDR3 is TGTGCTAGTGGTTTGGTTGCAGGAGAGACCCAGTACTTC.

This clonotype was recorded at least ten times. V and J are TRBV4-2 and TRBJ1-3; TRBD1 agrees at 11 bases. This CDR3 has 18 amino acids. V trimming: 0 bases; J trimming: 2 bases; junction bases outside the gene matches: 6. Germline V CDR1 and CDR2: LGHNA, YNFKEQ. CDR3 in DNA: TGTGCCAGCAGCCAAGATCCCCTGGGACAGGGGGCTGGAAACACCATATATTTT. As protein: CASSQDPLGQGAGNTIYF.

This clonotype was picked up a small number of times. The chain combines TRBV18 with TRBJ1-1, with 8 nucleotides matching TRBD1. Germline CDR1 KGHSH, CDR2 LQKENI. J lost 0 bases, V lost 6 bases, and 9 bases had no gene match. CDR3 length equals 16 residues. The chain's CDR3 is CASSLDRESLNTEAFF. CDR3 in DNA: TGTGCCAGCTCTCTGGACAGGGAGTCTTTGAACACTGAAGCTTTCTTT.

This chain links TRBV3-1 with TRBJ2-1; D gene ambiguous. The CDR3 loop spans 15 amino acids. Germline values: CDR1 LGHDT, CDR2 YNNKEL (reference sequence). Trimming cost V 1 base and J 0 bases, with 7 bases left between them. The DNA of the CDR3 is TGTGCCAGCAGCCAAGGGCGGAGCTCCTACAATGAGCAGTTCTTC. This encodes CASSQGRSSYNEQFF.

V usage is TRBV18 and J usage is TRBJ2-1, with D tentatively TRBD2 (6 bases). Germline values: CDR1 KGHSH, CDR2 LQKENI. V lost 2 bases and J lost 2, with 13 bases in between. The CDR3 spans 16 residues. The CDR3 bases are TGTGCCAGCTCACCATGGGGGAGGAGCACCTACAATGAGCAGTTCTTC. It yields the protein CASSPWGRSTYNEQFF.

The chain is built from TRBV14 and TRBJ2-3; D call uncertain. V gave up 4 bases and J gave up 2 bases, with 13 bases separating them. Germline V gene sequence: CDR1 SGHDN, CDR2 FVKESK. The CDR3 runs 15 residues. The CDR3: CASSPRSLPTDTQYF. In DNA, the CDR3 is TGTGCCAGCAGCCCCCGGAGCTTGCCCACAGATACGCAGTATTTT.

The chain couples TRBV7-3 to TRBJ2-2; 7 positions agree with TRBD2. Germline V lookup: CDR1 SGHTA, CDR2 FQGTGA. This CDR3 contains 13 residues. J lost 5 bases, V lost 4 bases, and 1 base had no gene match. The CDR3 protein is CASSWEGTGELFF. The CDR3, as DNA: TGTGCCAGCAGCTGGGAGGGTACCGGGGAGCTGTTTTTT.

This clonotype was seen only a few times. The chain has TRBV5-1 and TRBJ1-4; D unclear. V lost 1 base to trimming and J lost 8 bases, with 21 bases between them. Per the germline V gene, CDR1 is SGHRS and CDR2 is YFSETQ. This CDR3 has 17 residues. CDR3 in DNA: TGCGCCAGCAGCTTGTCTCCCCCTGAACAGTTAGGGGAAAAACTGTTTTTT. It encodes CASSLSPPEQLGEKLFF.

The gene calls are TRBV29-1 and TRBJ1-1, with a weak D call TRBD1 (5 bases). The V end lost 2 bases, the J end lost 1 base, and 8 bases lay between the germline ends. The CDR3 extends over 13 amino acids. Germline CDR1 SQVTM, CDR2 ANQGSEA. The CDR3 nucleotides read TGCAGCGTTGAAACCGGGGGGAACACTGAAGCTTTCTTT. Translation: CSVETGGNTEAFF.